The 28 T cell receptor beta chains below all came from one sample that was sequenced in a study of radiotherapy plus CTLA-4 blockade in lung cancer. Clones were read by immunoSEQ multiplex PCR, and TCRdb kept only the in-frame ones, dropping some. The sample lists roughly 44,000 clones; 70% to 90% were seen once. The starting material was peripheral blood, obtained from a patient treated with radiotherapy plus ipilimumab. These receptor sequences come from a human donor with non-small cell lung cancer whose response to radiotherapy plus ipilimumab could not be evaluated.

The rearrangement joins TRBV18 to TRBJ2-3; unclear D gene. From germline, CDR1 is KGHSH and CDR2 LQKENI. V was cut by 2 bases and J by 0 bases, with 6 bases left in between. The CDR3 consists of 14 residues. CDR3 in DNA: TGTGCCAGCTCACCAAGAGGTAGCACAGATACGCAGTATTTT. As protein: CASSPRGSTDTQYF.

The V and J genes are TRBV10-2 and TRBJ2-5; 10 bases are a match to TRBD1. The CDR3 consists of 14 residues. The V segment lost 5 bases and the J segment 4 bases; nucleotides outside the gene matches: 4. Per the germline V gene, CDR1 is WSHSY and CDR2 is SAAADI. The CDR3 loop reads CASSPRTGGETQYF. The CDR3 coding sequence is TGCGCCAGCAGTCCACGGACAGGGGGAGAGACCCAGTACTTC.

The chain links TRBV15 to TRBJ2-1, with 7 positions matching TRBD2. Trimming cost V 3 bases and J 2 bases; bases outside gene matches: 7. This CDR3 is built from 16 residues. Per the germline V gene, CDR1 is LNHNV and CDR2 is YYDKDF (reference sequence). CDR3 sequence (DNA): TGTGCCACCAGCAGGGGGTCCAGCGGGGCCTACAATGAGCAGTTCTTC. Protein sequence: CATSRGSSGAYNEQFF. The complete variable domain, with remaining parts taken from reference TRBV15 and TRBJ2-1, reads DAMVIQNPRYQVTQFGKPVTLSCSQTLNHNVMYWYQQKSSQAPKLLFHYYDKDFNNEADTPDNFQSRRPNTSFCFLDIRSPGLGDTAMYLCATSRGSSGAYNEQFFGPGTRLTVL.

The chain employs TRBV6-1 and TRBJ2-5, with D possibly matching TRBD2 (7 bases). Germline V gene data show CDR1 as MNHNS and CDR2 as SASEGT. This CDR3 contains 13 residues. The V and J ends lost 6 bases and 3 bases respectively, with 11 bases between them. In DNA, the CDR3 is TGTGCCAGCAGGTGGGGGGGCGAAGAGACCCAGTACTTC. It codes for CASRWGGEETQYF.

This chain links TRBV29-1 with TRBJ2-3; 13 bases are shared with TRBD2. Trimming took 6 bases from V and 4 from J; bases not matched to a gene: 7. The CDR3 spans 15 residues. Germline-derived CDR1 and CDR2 are SQVTM and ANQGSEA. The CDR3 DNA is TGCAGCGTCGGAAAGGGACTAGCGGGGTCAGATACGCAGTATTTT. Its protein is CSVGKGLAGSDTQYF.

V and J are TRBV9 and TRBJ2-5; D gene ambiguous. Trimming removed 0 bases from V and 5 bases from J, with 14 bases in between. CDR3 length: 15 amino acids. Germline V lookup: CDR1 SGDLS, CDR2 YYNGEE. In DNA, the CDR3 is TGTGCCAGCAGCGTAGGAAGCACTCCTCCCGAGACCCAGTACTTC. It yields the protein CASSVGSTPPETQYF.

The V call is TRBV6-6, the J call TRBJ2-7; D perhaps matches TRBD1 (6 bases). Per germline, CDR1 MNHNY and CDR2 SVGAGI (reference sequence). This CDR3 is 15 amino acids long. Trimming took 6 bases from V and 6 from J, leaving 21 bases between them. The CDR3 reads CASRQGGTTLREQYF. CDR3 nucleotide sequence: TGTGCCAGCAGACAAGGGGGTACAACGTTACGCGAGCAGTACTTC.

The J gene is TRBJ2-6, the V gene TRBV28; TRBD1 matches 8 bases. Germline CDR1 is MDHEN and CDR2 is SYDVKM. The CDR3 loop spans 18 amino acids. The J segment lost 0 bases and the V segment lost 6 bases, leaving 10 bases of the junction unmatched. CDR3 sequence: CASSGGDRMSSGANVLTF. The CDR3 DNA reads as TGTGCCAGCAGCGGAGGGGACAGGATGAGCTCTGGGGCCAACGTCCTGACTTTC.

This sequence joins TRBV30 and TRBJ1-4; D is perhaps TRBD1 (5 bases). From germline, CDR1 is GTSNPN and CDR2 SVGIG (reference sequence). The V end was cut by 7 bases, the J end by 1 base, with 19 bases between. This CDR3 comprises 16 residues. DNA of the CDR3: TGTGCCTCCGCGCTGGGGTCGGGGGGAACTAATGAAAAACTGTTTTTT. Its protein is CASALGSGGTNEKLFF.

This chain uses TRBV6-5 with TRBJ2-7, with D possibly TRBD1 on 6 matching bases. V was cut by 2 bases and J by 2 bases, with 13 bases left in between. Per the germline V gene, CDR1 is MNHEY and CDR2 is SVGAGI. This CDR3 region has 15 residues. The CDR3, as DNA: TGTGCCAGCAGTTACGACAGGACTCCTACCTACGAGCAGTACTTC. Protein: CASSYDRTPTYEQYF.

The genes are TRBV25-1 and TRBJ2-7; 8 nucleotides match TRBD1. This CDR3 comprises 14 residues. The V segment lost 2 bases and the J segment 3 bases; nucleotides outside the gene matches: 3. Germline values: CDR1 MGHDK, CDR2 SYGVNS. The CDR3 coding sequence is TGTGCCAGCAGTGAAAGACAGGGGAGCTACGAGCAGTACTTC. This translates into CASSERQGSYEQYF.

The chain uses TRBV9 and TRBJ1-2; 7 nucleotides align to TRBD1. This CDR3 is built from 13 residues. V shed 3 bases and J 5 bases; nucleotides not matched to a gene: 4. Germline values: CDR1 SGDLS, CDR2 YYNGEE. In DNA, the CDR3 is TGTGCCAGCAGCGCTAGGGACAGTTATGGCTACACCTTC. The encoded protein is CASSARDSYGYTF. Full variable domain (missing parts from reference TRBV9 and TRBJ1-2): DSGVTQTPKHLITATGQRVTLRCSPRSGDLSVYWYQQSLDQGLQFLIQYYNGEERAKGNILERFSAQQFPDLHSELNLSSLELGDSALYFCASSARDSYGYTFGSGTRLTVV.

The chain is built from TRBV7-2 and TRBJ2-5; TRBD2 aligns across 12 bases. CDR3 size: 16 residues. Trimming removed 6 bases from V and 6 bases from J; junction bases left unmatched: 11. Germline CDR1 is SGHTA and CDR2 is FQGNSA. CDR3 sequence: CASRSLAGGAAQTQYF. Here the CDR3 DNA reads TGTGCCAGCAGGTCGCTAGCGGGAGGGGCGGCTCAGACCCAGTACTTC.

The V call is TRBV14, the J call TRBJ2-7; 8 bases are a match to TRBD2. This CDR3 spans 14 amino acids. V gave up 1 base and J gave up 3 bases; unmatched junction bases: 2. Germline CDR1 is SGHDN and CDR2 is FVKESK. The CDR3 DNA reads TGTGCCAGCAGCCAAGCCGGGGGGGTCTACGAGCAGTACTTC. It yields the protein CASSQAGGVYEQYF.

This chain uses TRBV28 with TRBJ1-2; D is unresolved. The germline V gene has CDR1 MDHEN and CDR2 SYDVKM. Trimming took off 2 bases at V and 4 bases at J, with 17 bases between the two ends. The CDR3 loop spans 16 amino acids. CDR3 sequence (DNA): TGTGCCAGCAGTTTAGGGTCAGGCGTGGCGTTCTATGGCTACACCTTC. Residues: CASSLGSGVAFYGYTF.

This clone occurred once. The rearrangement joins TRBV7-9 to TRBJ2-7; 11 bases align to TRBD2. CDR3 length equals 16 residues. J was trimmed by 1 base and V by 0 bases; bases with no gene match: 2. In germline, CDR1 is SEHNR, CDR2 FQNEAQ (reference sequence). The CDR3 sequence: CASSLASGGASYEQYF. DNA of the CDR3: TGTGCCAGCAGCTTAGCTAGCGGGGGGGCTTCCTACGAGCAGTACTTC.

In this sample, this clone turned up a few times. The chain carries TRBV30 and TRBJ1-1; 7 nucleotides match TRBD1. Germline CDR1 and CDR2: GTSNPN and SVGIG (reference sequence). There are 15 residues in the CDR3. V shed 0 bases, J shed 1 base, and the junction held 5 bases outside the gene matches. The CDR3 nucleotides read TGTGCCTGGAGTGTATTCGGGACAGCGAACACTGAAGCTTTCTTT. Amino acids: CAWSVFGTANTEAFF.

The chain combines TRBV23-1 with TRBJ2-5; 10 bases fit TRBD2. TRBV23-1 is classed as an ORF, of uncertain function. V was clipped by 4 bases and J by 4 bases; unmatched bases: 9. This CDR3 is built from 16 residues. The CDR3 sequence is CASSLLAGEGRETQYF. In DNA, the CDR3 is TGCGCCAGCAGTCTCCTAGCGGGAGAGGGAAGAGAGACCCAGTACTTC.

The chain couples TRBV30 to TRBJ1-6; 9 bases are shared with TRBD1. The CDR3 spans 14 residues. Trimming removed 3 bases from V and 9 bases from J; junction bases left unmatched: 6. In germline, CDR1 is GTSNPN, CDR2 SVGIG (reference sequence). CDR3: CAWRRTGEASPLHF. The CDR3, as DNA: TGTGCCTGGAGAAGGACAGGGGAAGCTTCACCCCTCCACTTT.

This sequence joins TRBV5-1 and TRBJ2-1; D remains unclear. The germline V and J ends were trimmed by 2 bases and 4 bases, with 13 bases remaining between them. CDR1 is SGHRS and CDR2 is YFSETQ in the germline V gene. The CDR3 extends over 15 amino acids. This CDR3 reads CASSLSNQLYNEQFF. Written as DNA, the CDR3 is TGCGCCAGCAGCTTAAGCAATCAATTGTACAATGAGCAGTTCTTC.

This clone was observed a handful of times. The chain couples TRBV6-1 to TRBJ2-7, with TRBD2 matching 7 bases. Germline CDR1 and CDR2: MNHNS and SASEGT. CDR3 size: 13 residues. The CDR3 DNA is TGTGTTCTCGCGGTAGCGGGCCCCTACGAGCAGTACTTC. It is translated as CVLAVAGPYEQYF.

The chain couples TRBV29-1 to TRBJ2-7, with 7 bases matching TRBD2. CDR1 and CDR2 (germline): SQVTM, ANQGSEA. There are 11 residues in the CDR3. The CDR3 reads CGGGVAHEQYF. In nucleotides, the CDR3 is TGCGGGGGAGGGGTTGCCCACGAGCAGTACTTC.

The chain combines TRBV4-3 with TRBJ2-2; 10 bases match TRBD2. This CDR3 contains 18 residues. Germline CDR1 is LGHNA and CDR2 is YSLEER. The V gene end was trimmed by 1 base and the J gene end by 5 bases; junction bases not matched to a gene: 10. CDR3 nucleotide sequence: TGCGCCAGCAGCCAAGGGGGTAGCGGGAGGTCTTCAACCGGGGAGCTGTTTTTT. Its protein product is CASSQGGSGRSSTGELFF.

This CDR3 reads CASRAPGLAGEQYF. The CDR3 nucleotides are TGTGCCAGCAGGGCACCGGGACTAGCGGGGGAGCAGTACTTC. The chain recombines TRBV6-1 with TRBJ2-5; TRBD2 matches 14 bases. Trimming cost V 6 bases and J 11 bases; bases outside gene matches: 8. The CDR3 sequence is 14 residues long. Germline-derived CDR1 and CDR2 are MNHNS and SASEGT.

V is TRBV6-5 and J is TRBJ1-4; the match to TRBD1 covers 8 bases. V lost 8 bases to trimming and J lost 7 bases; unmatched junction nucleotides: 12. This CDR3 region has 15 residues. Germline values: CDR1 MNHEY, CDR2 SVGAGI. The CDR3 here is CASCLGQGVSEKLFF. The CDR3 region has the DNA TGTGCCAGCTGTCTCGGACAGGGAGTGAGTGAAAAACTGTTTTTT.

The chain's CDR3 is CASTRGSTNYGYTF. The CDR3 nucleotides are TGTGCCAGCACCCGGGGGTCAACTAACTATGGCTACACCTTC. The gene calls are TRBV28 and TRBJ1-2; D perhaps matches TRBD1 (5 bases). The germline V gene has CDR1 MDHEN and CDR2 SYDVKM. Trimming cost V 7 bases and J 0 bases, with 12 bases left between them. The length of the CDR3 is 14 residues.

The chain recombines TRBV6-6 with TRBJ1-2, with D possibly matching TRBD1 (5 bases). This CDR3 is 14 amino acids long. Trimming shortened V by 4 bases and J by 0 bases, and 9 bases separated the two germline ends. Germline V gene sequence: CDR1 MNHNY, CDR2 SVGAGI (reference sequence). CDR3 in amino acids: CASSFGGTNYGYTF. In nucleotides, the CDR3 is TGTGCCAGCAGTTTCGGGGGAACTAACTATGGCTACACCTTC.

The chain couples TRBV18 to TRBJ1-5, with 10 bases that match TRBD1. This CDR3 comprises 16 residues. From germline, CDR1 is KGHSH and CDR2 LQKENI. V was pared by 3 bases and J by 7 bases, with 9 bases of the junction left unmatched. CDR3 protein: CASSPVDRGLGQPQHF. The CDR3 DNA reads as TGTGCCAGCTCACCTGTCGACAGGGGGCTCGGCCAGCCCCAGCATTTT. The entire variable domain, with the rest obtained from reference TRBV18 and TRBJ1-5, is as follows: NAGVMQNPRHLVRRRGQEARLRCSPMKGHSHVYWYRQLPEEGLKFMVYLQKENIIDESGMPKERFSAEFPKEGPSILRIQQVVRGDSAAYFCASSPVDRGLGQPQHFGDGTRLSIL.